A selection of T cell receptor beta chains follows, all from one sample in a study of shared clonotypes between healthy human individuals. Profiling relied on immunoSEQ multiplex PCR, and the TCRdb table lists in-frame clones only, not all of them. The sample has over 2 million clones, around 92% seen once; the top ten hold 0.3% to 0.45%. Sequenced input: naive CD4+ T cells from PBMCs. These receptors came from a man aged 18 to 30 in good health. Some clones in this sample may be carry-over from other donors' samples. Each CDR3 is given with its conserved first and last residue. A D gene is named only where the DNA matches it firmly.

CDR3 DNA | CDR3 protein | V gene | D gene | J gene
TGTGCCACTACTGCAGGAGGGTGGAATCAGCCCCAGCATTTT | CATTAGGWNQPQHF | TRBV28 | - | TRBJ1-5
TGCGCCAGCAGCTTTCGTCCGACTAGCGGAAGGGTCGACAATGAGCAGTTCTTC | CASSFRPTSGRVDNEQFF | TRBV5-1 | TRBD2 | TRBJ2-1
TGTGCCAGCAGGGAAGGGACAGGTGCTTGGTACTTC | CASREGTGAWYF | TRBV6-1 | TRBD1 | TRBJ2-7
TGTGCCAGCAGTGACGAGCTGAACACCGGGGAGCTGTTTTTT | CASSDELNTGELFF | TRBV6-4 | - | TRBJ2-2
TGCAGTGCTAGAGGGGATTCACCCCTCCACTTT | CSARGDSPLHF | TRBV20-1 | - | TRBJ1-6
TGTGCCAGCAGTTCCCCCGGGACAGAGACCTACGAGCAGTACTTC | CASSSPGTETYEQYF | TRBV28 | TRBD1 | TRBJ2-7
TGTGCCACTTGGGGGCAGAGTGATGAGCAGTTCTTC | CATWGQSDEQFF | TRBV19 | - | TRBJ2-1
TGTGCCAGCAGATCACAGGAGAGCAATCAGCCCCAGCATTTT | CASRSQESNQPQHF | TRBV6-5 | - | TRBJ1-5
TGTGCCAGCAGCACCGGGACTAGCTCTAGTTACGAGCAGTACTTC | CASSTGTSSSYEQYF | TRBV9 | TRBD2 | TRBJ2-7
TGCGCCAGCAGCTTGGATGGGATTAGAGAGACCCAGTACTTC | CASSLDGIRETQYF | TRBV5-1 | - | TRBJ2-5
TGTGCCAGCAGCAAACTAGCGGGAGAAGCGCGGGAGCAGTACTTC | CASSKLAGEAREQYF | TRBV7-9 | TRBD2 | TRBJ2-7